Each of the 14 T cell receptor beta chains below was sequenced from the same sample in a study of blood T cells in healthy people across ages. Sample-barcoded 5' priming and a J-beta primer mix drove a second PCR of 7 to 11 cycles. Using its own MiXCR run on the 5' RACE reads, TCRdb lists one record per CDR3 protein. The sample includes roughly 730,000 distinct CDR3 sequences, roughly 56% of them seen just once. The sequenced sample consisted of blood. The receptors derive from a man aged 40-49 years in good health.

This chain joins TRBV6-6 and TRBJ2-7, with a possible D match to TRBD1 (6 bases). The germline V and J ends were trimmed by 0 bases and 1 base, with 7 bases remaining between them. The CDR3 is made up of 14 amino acids. Germline CDR1 reads MNHNY; CDR2 reads SVGAGI (reference sequence). CDR3 amino acids: CASSYSQGSYEQYF. The CDR3 DNA is TGTGCCAGCAGTTACTCGCAGGGGTCCTACGAGCAGTACTTC.

The table lists this clonotype with a count of one. This rearrangement joins TRBV20-1 to TRBJ2-1; D gene ambiguous. Trimming took off 6 bases at V and 2 bases at J, with 14 bases between the two ends. Per germline, CDR1 DFQATT and CDR2 SNEGSKA (reference sequence). The CDR3 consists of 14 residues. The CDR3 loop reads CSALRTETYNEQFF. The CDR3 DNA is TGCAGTGCCCTCCGGACCGAGACCTACAATGAGCAGTTCTTC.

This clonotype was counted between two and nine times. This chain joins TRBV11-2 and TRBJ2-4; D tentatively fits TRBD1 or TRBD2 (6 bases each). V lost 4 bases and J lost 10, with 17 bases in between. The CDR3 is made up of 14 amino acids. CDR1 SGHAT and CDR2 FQNNGV come from the germline V gene. CDR3 residues: CASSSEGGHPIQYF. CDR3 bases: TGTGCCAGCAGCTCGGAGGGGGGACACCCTATTCAGTACTTC.

This clonotype was seen a handful of times. This chain connects TRBV6-1 to TRBJ2-5; 7 bases agree with TRBD2. There are 14 residues in the CDR3. V shed 7 bases, J shed 5 bases, and the junction held 10 bases outside the gene matches. Germline V lookup: CDR1 MNHNS, CDR2 SASEGT. The CDR3 bases are TGTGCCAGCATGTATGGGAGGGACTCGGAGACCCAGTACTTC. Translation gives CASMYGRDSETQYF.

The CDR3 nucleotides are TGCGCCAGCAGCCCTTACCGGGACAGGGCCTTACTGAGGTACTTC. Protein: CASSPYRDRALLRYF. V and J are TRBV4-3 and TRBJ2-7, with 9 bases identical to TRBD1. The germline V gene has CDR1 LGHNA and CDR2 YSLEER. This CDR3 region has 15 residues. The trim removed 4 bases at V and 12 bases at J, leaving 16 bases unmatched.

This clonotype is a singleton in its sample. The chain recombines TRBV28 with TRBJ2-1, with 9 bases that match TRBD2. The CDR3 runs 15 residues. The V and J ends lost 5 bases and 4 bases, in that order; junction bases with no gene match: 6. Germline V lookup: CDR1 MDHEN, CDR2 SYDVKM. The CDR3 reads CASSRTSAGYNEQFF. The DNA for the CDR3 is TGTGCCAGCAGTAGGACTAGCGCCGGATACAATGAGCAGTTCTTC.

The rearrangement joins TRBV28 to TRBJ2-3; D not certain. Germline CDR1 and CDR2: MDHEN and SYDVKM. The V end lost 6 bases, the J end lost 5 bases, and 15 bases lay between the germline ends. The CDR3 runs 14 residues. The CDR3, as DNA: TGTGCCAGCAGCTCCCCCCCGGGCGTAGATACGCAGTATTTT. Translating gives CASSSPPGVDTQYF.

The gene calls are TRBV7-2 and TRBJ2-1; D is unclear. Per the germline V gene, CDR1 is SGHTA and CDR2 is FQGNSA. Trimming removed 5 bases at V and 1 base at J, with 15 bases between. The CDR3 totals 16 residues. The CDR3 region has the DNA TGTGCCAGCAGCCCTACGGTGGGCGGATCCTACAATGAGCAGTTCTTC. Translated, it gives CASSPTVGGSYNEQFF. The full variable domain, with the rest looked up from reference TRBV7-2 and TRBJ2-1, is GAGVSQSPSNKVTEKGKDVELRCDPISGHTALYWYRQSLGQGLEFLIYFQGNSAPDKSGLPSDRFSAERTGGSVSTLTIQRTQQEDSAVYLCASSPTVGGSYNEQFFGPGTRLTVL.

This chain uses TRBV5-1 with TRBJ1-1; possible D gene TRBD1, 5 bases. Germline V gives CDR1 SGHRS, CDR2 YFSETQ. Trimming removed 8 bases from V and 4 bases from J, with 18 bases in between. CDR3 size: 14 residues. CDR3 protein: CASTTEKVGTEAFF. The CDR3 nucleotides are TGCGCCAGTACGACAGAGAAGGTCGGCACTGAAGCTTTCTTT.

The table lists this clonotype with a few counts. The chain is built from TRBV9 and TRBJ1-5, with D perhaps TRBD1 (5 bases). Per germline, CDR1 SGDLS and CDR2 YYNGEE. The ends were cut back, 0 bases at V and 3 bases at J, with 7 bases in the middle. The CDR3 consists of 14 residues. The CDR3 DNA reads as TGTGCCAGCAGCGTAGCACAGGACAATCAGCCCCAGCATTTT. It specifies CASSVAQDNQPQHF. The variable domain in full, with the rest retrieved from reference TRBV9 and TRBJ1-5, is DSGVTQTPKHLITATGQRVTLRCSPRSGDLSVYWYQQSLDQGLQFLIQYYNGEERAKGNILERFSAQQFPDLHSELNLSSLELGDSALYFCASSVAQDNQPQHFGDGTRLSIL.

V is TRBV7-9 and J is TRBJ2-6, with D unresolved. With 5 bases removed from V and 0 bases from J, the gap between germline ends came to 14 bases. The CDR3 is 17 residues long. Germline CDR1 and CDR2: SEHNR and FQNEAQ (reference sequence). The chain's CDR3 is CASSGVSSRSGANVLTF. The CDR3 DNA follows: TGTGCCAGCAGCGGCGTGAGTAGCCGCTCTGGGGCCAACGTCCTGACTTTC.

The chain employs TRBV6-6 and TRBJ2-7; D call uncertain. CDR3 length: 14 residues. Germline V gives CDR1 MNHNY, CDR2 SVGAGI (reference sequence). V lost 6 bases and J 6 bases, leaving 18 bases between the germline ends. The CDR3 loop is CASSAAEQSSEQYF. In DNA form, the CDR3 reads TGTGCCAGCAGCGCCGCGGAGCAAAGCTCCGAGCAGTACTTC.

The CDR3 is CSVDGTAATDTQYF. The CDR3, as DNA: TGCAGCGTTGACGGGACAGCGGCCACAGATACGCAGTATTTT. V and J are TRBV29-1 and TRBJ2-3; 7 bases are shared with TRBD1. With V trimmed by 3 bases and J by 2 bases, 5 bases remained unmatched. Looked up from germline, CDR1 is SQVTM and CDR2 is ANQGSEA. CDR3 size: 14 residues.

The chain couples TRBV5-4 to TRBJ2-2, with TRBD1 matching 9 bases. This CDR3 is built from 12 residues. The junction had 3 bases not matched to a gene; V was cut back by 8 bases and J by 7 bases. Looked up from germline, CDR1 is SGHNT and CDR2 is YYREEE (reference sequence). The CDR3 reads CASGTGFGELFF. The CDR3 DNA is TGTGCCAGTGGGACAGGGTTCGGGGAGCTGTTTTTT. Drawing the rest from reference TRBV5-4 and TRBJ2-2, the complete variable domain is ETGVTQSPTHLIKTRGQQVTLRCSSQSGHNTVSWYQQALGQGPQFIFQYYREEENGRGNFPPRFSGLQFPNYSSELNVNALELDDSALYLCASGTGFGELFFGEGSRLTVL.